Listed here is a single T cell receptor beta chain. The data were taken from a study of blood T cell repertoires in COVID-19. The overall study: T cells, B-cell-depleted T cells, or PBMCs provided the cDNA or gDNA that served as material.

CDR1 is MGHDK and CDR2 is SYGVNS in the germline V gene. This CDR3 has 12 residues. V lost 6 bases and J 10 bases, leaving 10 bases between the germline ends. Sequencing used immunoSEQ multiplex PCR; TCRdb keeps in-frame clones, though not all of them. The sample has more than 200,000 clones, roughly 90% seen once. The sequenced sample was peripheral blood. The TCR comes from a man aged 30 to 39 with active or convalescent COVID-19. V usage is TRBV25-1 and J usage is TRBJ1-6; unclear D gene. CDR3 sequence reads: CASRDIFSPLHF. The CDR3 nucleotides read TGTGCCAGCAGAGACATTTTCTCACCCCTCCACTTT.